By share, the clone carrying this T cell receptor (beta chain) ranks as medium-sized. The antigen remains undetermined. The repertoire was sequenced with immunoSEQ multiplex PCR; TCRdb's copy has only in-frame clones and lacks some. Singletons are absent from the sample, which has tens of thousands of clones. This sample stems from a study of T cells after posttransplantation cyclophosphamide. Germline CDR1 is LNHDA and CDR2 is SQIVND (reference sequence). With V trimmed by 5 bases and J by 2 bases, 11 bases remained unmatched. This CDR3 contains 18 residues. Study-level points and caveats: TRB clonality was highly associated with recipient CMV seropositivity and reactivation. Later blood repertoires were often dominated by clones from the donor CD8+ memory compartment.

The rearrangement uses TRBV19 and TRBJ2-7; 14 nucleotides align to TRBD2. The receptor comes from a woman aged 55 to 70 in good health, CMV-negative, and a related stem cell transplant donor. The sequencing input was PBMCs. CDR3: CASSPGTSGRGEPYEQYF. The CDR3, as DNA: TGTGCCAGTAGTCCCGGGACTAGCGGGAGAGGGGAGCCCTACGAGCAGTACTTC.